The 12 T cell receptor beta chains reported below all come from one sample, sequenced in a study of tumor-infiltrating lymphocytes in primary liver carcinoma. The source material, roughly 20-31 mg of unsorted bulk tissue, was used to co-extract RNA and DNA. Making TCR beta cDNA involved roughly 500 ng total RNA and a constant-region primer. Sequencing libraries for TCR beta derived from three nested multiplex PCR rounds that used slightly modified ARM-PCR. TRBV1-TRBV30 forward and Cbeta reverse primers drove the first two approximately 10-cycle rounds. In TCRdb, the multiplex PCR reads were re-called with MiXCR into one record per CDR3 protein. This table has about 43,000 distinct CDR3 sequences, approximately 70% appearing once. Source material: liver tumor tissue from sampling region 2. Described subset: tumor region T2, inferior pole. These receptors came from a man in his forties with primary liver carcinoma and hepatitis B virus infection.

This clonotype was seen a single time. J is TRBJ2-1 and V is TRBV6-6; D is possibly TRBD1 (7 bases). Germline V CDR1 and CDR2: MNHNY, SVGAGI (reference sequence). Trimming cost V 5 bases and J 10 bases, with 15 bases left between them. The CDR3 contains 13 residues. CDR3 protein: CASSPGSGGEQFF. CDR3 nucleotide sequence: TGTGCCAGCAGTCCAGGGTCAGGGGGGGAGCAGTTCTTC.

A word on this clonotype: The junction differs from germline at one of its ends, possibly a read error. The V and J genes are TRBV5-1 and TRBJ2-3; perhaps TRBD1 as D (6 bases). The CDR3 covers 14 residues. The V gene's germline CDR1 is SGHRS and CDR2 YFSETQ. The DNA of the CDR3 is TGCGCCAGTAGCTTGGGACATATCACAGATAAGCAGTATTTT. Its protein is CASSLGHITDKQYF.

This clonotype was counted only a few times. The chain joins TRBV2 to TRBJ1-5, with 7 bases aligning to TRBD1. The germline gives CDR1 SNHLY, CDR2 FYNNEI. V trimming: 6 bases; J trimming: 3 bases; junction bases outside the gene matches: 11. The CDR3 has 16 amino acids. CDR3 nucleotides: TGTGCCAGCAGAGACCCCACAGGGGATACCAATCAGCCCCAGCATTTT. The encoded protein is CASRDPTGDTNQPQHF.

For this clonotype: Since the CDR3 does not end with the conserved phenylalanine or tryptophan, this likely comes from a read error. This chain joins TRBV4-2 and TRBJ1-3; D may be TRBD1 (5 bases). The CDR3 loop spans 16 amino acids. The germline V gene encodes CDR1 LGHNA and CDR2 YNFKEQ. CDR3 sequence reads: CASSQGRDGSENTIYL. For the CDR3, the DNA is TGTGCCAGCAGCCAAGGACGGGACGGCTCTGAAAACACCATATATTTA.

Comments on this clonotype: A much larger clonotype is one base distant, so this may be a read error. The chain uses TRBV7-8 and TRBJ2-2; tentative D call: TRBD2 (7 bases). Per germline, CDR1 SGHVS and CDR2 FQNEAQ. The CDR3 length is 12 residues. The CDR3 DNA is TGTGCCAGTGGGGGGGACATCGGGGAGCTGCTTTTT. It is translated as CASGGDIGELLF.

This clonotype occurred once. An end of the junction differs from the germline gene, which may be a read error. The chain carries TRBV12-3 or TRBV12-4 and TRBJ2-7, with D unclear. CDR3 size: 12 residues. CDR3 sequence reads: CASSLTVNEQHF. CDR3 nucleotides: TGTGCCAGCAGTCTCACAGTGAACGAGCAGCACTTC.

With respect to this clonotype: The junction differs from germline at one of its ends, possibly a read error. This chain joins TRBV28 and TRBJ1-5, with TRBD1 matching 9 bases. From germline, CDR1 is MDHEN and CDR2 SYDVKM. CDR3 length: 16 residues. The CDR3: CANSLQGAIRNQPQHF. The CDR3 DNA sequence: TGTGCCAACAGTTTACAGGGGGCGATACGGAATCAGCCCCAGCATTTT.

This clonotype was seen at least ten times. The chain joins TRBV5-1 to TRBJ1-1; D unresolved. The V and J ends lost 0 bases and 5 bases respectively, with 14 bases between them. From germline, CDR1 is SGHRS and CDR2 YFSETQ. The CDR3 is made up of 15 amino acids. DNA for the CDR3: TGCGCCAGCAGCTTGGAGGGCAGAGGTTATACTGAAGCTTTCTTT. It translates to CASSLEGRGYTEAFF.

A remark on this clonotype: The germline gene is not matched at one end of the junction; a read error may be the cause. The CDR3 reads CATSEGSYYEQCF. The CDR3 DNA is TGCGCCACCAGTGAAGGCAGCTACTACGAGCAGTGCTTC. This chain uses TRBV10-1 with TRBJ2-7; no clear D. Germline CDR1 reads WNHNN; CDR2 reads SYGVQD (reference sequence). CDR3 length: 13 amino acids.

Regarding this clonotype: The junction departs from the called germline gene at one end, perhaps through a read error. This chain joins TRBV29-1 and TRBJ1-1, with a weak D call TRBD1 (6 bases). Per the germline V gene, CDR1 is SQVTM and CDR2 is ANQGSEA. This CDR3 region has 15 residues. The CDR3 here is CSVSTGCGMNSEAFF. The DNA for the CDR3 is TGCAGCGTTTCCACAGGGTGTGGCATGAACAGTGAAGCTTTCTTT.

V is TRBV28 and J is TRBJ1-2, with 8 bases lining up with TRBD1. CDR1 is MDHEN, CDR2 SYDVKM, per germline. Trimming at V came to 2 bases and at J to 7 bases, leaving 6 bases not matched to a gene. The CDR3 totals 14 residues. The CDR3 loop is CASSLPDRVSGYTF. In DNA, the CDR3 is TGTGCCAGCAGTTTACCGGACAGGGTCAGTGGCTACACCTTC.

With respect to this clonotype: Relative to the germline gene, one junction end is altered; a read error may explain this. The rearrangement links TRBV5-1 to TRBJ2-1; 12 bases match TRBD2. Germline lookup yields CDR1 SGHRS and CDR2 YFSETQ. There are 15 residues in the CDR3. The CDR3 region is CASGSLAGGPNEHFF. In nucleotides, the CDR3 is TGCGCCAGCGGCTCTCTAGCGGGAGGGCCCAATGAGCACTTCTTC.